A single count supports the clone carrying this TCR beta chain. Its antigen is currently unknown. The data derive from a study of OX40 agonist ivuxolimab in advanced cancers. Overall study: Patients were dosed with the agonistic anti-OX40 (CD134) antibody ivuxolimab. Every 2 weeks, patients received ivuxolimab intravenously, dosed at 0.01 to 10 mg/kg. Findings of the study overall: Still undetermined is the antigen specificity of the expanded peripheral T cells.

Germline V gene lookup returns CDR1 MDHEN and CDR2 SYDVKM. The V gene end was trimmed by 3 bases and the J gene end by 4 bases; junction bases not matched to a gene: 10. The CDR3 has 18 residues. Baseline, cycle 4 day 1, and cycle 7 day 1 were the blood sampling points. Profiling relied on immunoSEQ multiplex PCR, and the TCRdb table lists in-frame clones only, not all of them. The table lists around 140,000 clones, approximately 90% of them singletons. The TCR originated in an adult with an advanced solid tumor such as melanoma, head and neck, liver or kidney cancer. Specimen: CD4+ or CD8+ T cells sorted from blood, collected in a trial of the OX40 agonist ivuxolimab. The rearrangement joins TRBV28 to TRBJ2-2; 11 nucleotides line up with TRBD1. The CDR3 bases are TGTGCCAGCAGTTTGCAACCGGGACAGGGGGTTGGCACCGGGGAGCTGTTTTTT. Amino acid sequence: CASSLQPGQGVGTGELFF.